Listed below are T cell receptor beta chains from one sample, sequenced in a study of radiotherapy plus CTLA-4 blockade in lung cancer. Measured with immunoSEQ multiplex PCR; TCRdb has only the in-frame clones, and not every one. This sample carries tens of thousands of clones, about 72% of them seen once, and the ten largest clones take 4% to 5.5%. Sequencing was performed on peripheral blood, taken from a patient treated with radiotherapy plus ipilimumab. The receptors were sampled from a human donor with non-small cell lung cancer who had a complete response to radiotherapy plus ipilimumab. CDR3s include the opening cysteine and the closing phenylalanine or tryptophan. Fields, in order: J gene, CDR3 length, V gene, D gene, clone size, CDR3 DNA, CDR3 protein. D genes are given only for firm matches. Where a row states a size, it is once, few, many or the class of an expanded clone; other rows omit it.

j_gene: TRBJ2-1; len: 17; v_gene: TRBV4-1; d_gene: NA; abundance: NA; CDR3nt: TGCGCCAGCAGCCAACCTCGGGACGGGAGCTCCTACAATGAGCAGTTCTTC; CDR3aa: CASSQPRDGSSYNEQFF
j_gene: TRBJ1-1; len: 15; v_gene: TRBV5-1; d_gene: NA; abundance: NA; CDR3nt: TGCGCCAGCAGCTTGGTCCCGGGGCCTGTCACTGAAGCTTTCTTT; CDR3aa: CASSLVPGPVTEAFF
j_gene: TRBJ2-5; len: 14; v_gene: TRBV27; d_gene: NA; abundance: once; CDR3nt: TGTGCCAGCAGTTCACAGGGAGGACGAGAGACCCAGTACTTC; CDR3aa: CASSSQGGRETQYF
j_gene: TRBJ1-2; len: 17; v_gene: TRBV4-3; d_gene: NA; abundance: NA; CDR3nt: TGCGCCAGCAGCCAAGATTATACGGGGTCTATCAGACGGGGCTACACCTTC; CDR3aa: CASSQDYTGSIRRGYTF
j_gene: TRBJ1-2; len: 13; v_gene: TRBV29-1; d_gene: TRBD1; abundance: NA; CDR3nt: TGCAGCGTGGAGGGACAGGGAGTCTATGGCTACACCTTC; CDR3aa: CSVEGQGVYGYTF
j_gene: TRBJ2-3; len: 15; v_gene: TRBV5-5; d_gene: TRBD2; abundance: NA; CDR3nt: TGTGCCAGCTCCTCAATAGCGGGAAGCACAGATACGCAGTATTTT; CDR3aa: CASSSIAGSTDTQYF
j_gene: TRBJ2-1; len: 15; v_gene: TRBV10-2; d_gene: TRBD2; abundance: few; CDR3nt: TGCGCCAGCAGCCGGACTAGCGGGGGGGTAGTACAGCAGTTCTTC; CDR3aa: CASSRTSGGVVQQFF
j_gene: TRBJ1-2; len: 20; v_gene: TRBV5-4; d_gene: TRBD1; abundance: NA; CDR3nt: TGTGCCAGCAGCTTGTGGGGACCGGGACAGGCAAACCTCCGGGACTATGGCTACACCTTC; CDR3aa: CASSLWGPGQANLRDYGYTF
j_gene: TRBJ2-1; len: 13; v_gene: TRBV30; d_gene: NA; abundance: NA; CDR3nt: TGTGCCTGGAGCCCCCGACGAGGCTATGAGCAGTTCTTC; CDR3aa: CAWSPRRGYEQFF
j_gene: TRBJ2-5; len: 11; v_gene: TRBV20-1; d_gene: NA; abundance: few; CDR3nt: TGCAGTGCCGGTCAGCAAGAGACCCAGTACTTC; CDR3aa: CSAGQQETQYF
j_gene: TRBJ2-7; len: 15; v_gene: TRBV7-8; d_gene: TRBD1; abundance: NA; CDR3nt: TGTGCCAGCAGCATGGGACAGGGGCACTCCTACGAGCAGTACTTC; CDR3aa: CASSMGQGHSYEQYF
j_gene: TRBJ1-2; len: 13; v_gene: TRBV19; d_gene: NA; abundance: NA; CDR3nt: TGTGCCAGTAAGTTTCGGGACAACTATGGCTACACCTTC; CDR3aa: CASKFRDNYGYTF
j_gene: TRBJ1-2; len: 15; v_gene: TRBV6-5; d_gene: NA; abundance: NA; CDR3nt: TGTGCCAGCAGTTACGGGATGAAGCGAGGCTATGGCTACACCTTC; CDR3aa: CASSYGMKRGYGYTF
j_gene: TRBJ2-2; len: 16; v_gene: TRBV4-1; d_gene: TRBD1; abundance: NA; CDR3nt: TGCGCCAGCAGCCTTACCGGGACAGGGAACACCGGGGAGCTGTTTTTT; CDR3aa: CASSLTGTGNTGELFF
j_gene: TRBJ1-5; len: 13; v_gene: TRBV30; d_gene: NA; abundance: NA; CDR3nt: TGTGCCTGGAGTAGGGGAAGCAATCAGCCCCAGCATTTT; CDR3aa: CAWSRGSNQPQHF
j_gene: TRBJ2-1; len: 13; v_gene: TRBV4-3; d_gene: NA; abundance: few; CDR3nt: TGCGCCAGCAGCCAAGATGGGCGAGACGAGCAGTTCTTC; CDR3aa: CASSQDGRDEQFF
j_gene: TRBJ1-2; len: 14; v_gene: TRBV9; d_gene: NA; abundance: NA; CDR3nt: TGTGCCAGCAGCGTAGATCTGGGGTTCTATGGCTACACCTTC; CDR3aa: CASSVDLGFYGYTF
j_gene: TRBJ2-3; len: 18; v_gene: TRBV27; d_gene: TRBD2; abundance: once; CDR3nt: TGTGCCAGCAGTTCCCCTGGGAGGGAGGCCCCACGCCTAGATACGCAGTATTTT; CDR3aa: CASSSPGREAPRLDTQYF